The 2 T cell receptor beta chains in this list originate from one sample, sequenced in a study of blood T cell repertoires in COVID-19. Libraries were prepared by immunoSEQ multiplex PCR; TCRdb keeps only in-frame clonotypes and omits some of them. The sample includes 150,000 to 200,000 clones, approximately 88% of them seen just once. Sequenced: peripheral blood. The receptors stem from a woman in her sixties or seventies who had recovered from COVID-19.

This clone turned up a few times. This chain links TRBV3-1 (or the pseudogene TRBV3-2) with TRBJ2-5; 10 bases match TRBD2. With V trimmed by 4 bases and J by 4 bases, 6 bases remained unmatched. The CDR3 is 15 residues long. From germline, CDR1 is LGHDT and CDR2 YNNKEL (reference sequence). Here the CDR3 reads CASSPRSGGAETQYF. Written as DNA, the CDR3 is TGTGCCAGCAGCCCACGGAGCGGGGGGGCAGAGACCCAGTACTTC.

The DNA of the CDR3 is TGTGCCAGCAGGAACTGGAACACTGAAGCTTTCTTT. It translates to CASRNWNTEAFF. The chain joins TRBV6-5 to TRBJ1-1, with D unresolved. This CDR3 has 12 residues. V gave up 6 bases and J gave up 1 base, with 6 bases separating them. CDR1 is MNHEY, CDR2 SVGAGI, per germline.